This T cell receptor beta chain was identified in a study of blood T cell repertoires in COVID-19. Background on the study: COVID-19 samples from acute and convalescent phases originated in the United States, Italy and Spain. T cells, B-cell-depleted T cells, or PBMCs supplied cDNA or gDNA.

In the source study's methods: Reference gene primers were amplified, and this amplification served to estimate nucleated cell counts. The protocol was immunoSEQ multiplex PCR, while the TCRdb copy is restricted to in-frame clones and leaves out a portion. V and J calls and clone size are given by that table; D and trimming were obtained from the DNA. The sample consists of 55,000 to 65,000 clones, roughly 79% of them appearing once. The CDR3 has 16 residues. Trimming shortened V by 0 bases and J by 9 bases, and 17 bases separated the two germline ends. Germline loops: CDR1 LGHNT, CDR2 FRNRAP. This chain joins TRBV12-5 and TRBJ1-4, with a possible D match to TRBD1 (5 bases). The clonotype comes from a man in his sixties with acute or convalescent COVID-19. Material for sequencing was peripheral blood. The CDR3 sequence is CASGLVAGPLIQKLFF. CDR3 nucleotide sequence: TGTGCTAGTGGTTTGGTTGCGGGGCCTCTAATCCAAAAACTGTTTTTT.